A selection of T cell receptor beta chains follows, all from one sample in a study of blood T cell repertoires in COVID-19. Repertoires were generated with immunoSEQ multiplex PCR, while TCRdb's copy carries only in-frame clones and drops some. The repertoire holds about 150,000 clones, with 65% to 90% as singletons. Sequenced material: peripheral blood. These receptors originate from a woman aged 60 to 75 with COVID-19, enrolled during active disease. The CDR3 runs from the conserved cysteine through the conserved F or W. A D gene is named only where the DNA matches it firmly. Only some rows state a clone size, as once, few, many or a class for expanded clones.

size: .
V: TRBV29-1
J: TRBJ1-5
D: TRBD1
CDR3: CSARTGGIQPQHF
DNA: TGCAGCGCGCGGACAGGGGGGATTCAGCCCCAGCATTTT

size: .
V: TRBV5-1
J: TRBJ1-5
D: .
CDR3: CASSLDWTLNQPQHF
DNA: TGCGCCAGCAGCTTGGACTGGACACTGAATCAGCCCCAGCATTTT

size: few
V: TRBV6-2/TRBV6-3
J: TRBJ1-6
D: .
CDR3: CASSSRRSYNSPLHF
DNA: TGTGCCAGCAGTTCCCGTCGCTCCTATAATTCACCCCTCCACTTT

size: .
V: TRBV18
J: TRBJ1-5
D: .
CDR3: CASCRDNQPQHF
DNA: TGTGCCAGCTGCAGGGACAATCAGCCCCAGCATTTT

size: .
V: TRBV6-6
J: TRBJ1-5
D: .
CDR3: CASIPRGSNQPQHF
DNA: TGTGCCAGCATCCCTCGGGGGTCCAATCAGCCCCAGCATTTT

size: .
V: TRBV3-1/TRBV3-2
J: TRBJ1-1
D: .
CDR3: CASARRGSNTEAFF
DNA: TGTGCCAGCGCGAGAAGGGGCAGTAACACTGAAGCTTTCTTT

size: .
V: TRBV7-9
J: TRBJ2-1
D: TRBD1
CDR3: CASLPGQGGNEQFF
DNA: TGTGCCAGCCTGCCGGGACAGGGAGGCAATGAGCAGTTCTTC

size: .
V: TRBV9
J: TRBJ2-5
D: TRBD2
CDR3: CASSTGTSGRARETQYF
DNA: TGTGCCAGCAGCACCGGGACTAGCGGGAGGGCCAGGGAGACCCAGTACTTC

size: .
V: TRBV7-9
J: TRBJ2-1
D: TRBD2
CDR3: CASSLRTSGLANEQFF
DNA: TGTGCCAGCAGCCTCAGAACCTCCGGACTAGCCAATGAGCAGTTCTTC

size: .
V: TRBV29-1
J: TRBJ1-2
D: .
CDR3: CSALSPGYTF
DNA: TGCAGCGCCCTATCTCCCGGCTACACCTTC

size: once
V: TRBV14
J: TRBJ2-2
D: TRBD2
CDR3: CASSVAGGTGELFF
DNA: TGTGCCAGCAGCGTGGCGGGGGGCACCGGGGAGCTGTTTTTT

size: once
V: TRBV7-6
J: TRBJ2-1
D: .
CDR3: CASSLGGDEQFF
DNA: TGTGCCAGCAGCTTAGGGGGCGATGAGCAGTTCTTC

size: .
V: TRBV2
J: TRBJ1-3
D: .
CDR3: CASIGGGDTIYF
DNA: TGTGCCAGCATCGGAGGGGGGGACACCATATATTTT

size: .
V: TRBV3-1/TRBV3-2
J: TRBJ1-6
D: .
CDR3: CASSRVNSPLHF
DNA: TGTGCCAGCAGCCGAGTTAATTCACCCCTCCACTTT

size: .
V: TRBV5-1
J: TRBJ2-7
D: TRBD1
CDR3: CASSLPGTGVSEQYF
DNA: TGCGCCAGCAGCCTCCCCGGGACAGGGGTGAGCGAGCAGTACTTC

size: .
V: TRBV9
J: TRBJ2-1
D: .
CDR3: CASSVGTILAKSYNEQFF
DNA: TGTGCCAGCAGCGTAGGGACTATCTTAGCAAAGTCCTACAATGAGCAGTTCTTC

size: .
V: TRBV6-1
J: TRBJ2-5
D: TRBD2
CDR3: CASSDTSGSRETQYF
DNA: TGTGCCAGCAGTGATACTAGCGGGAGCCGAGAGACCCAGTACTTC

size: .
V: TRBV6-1
J: TRBJ2-2
D: TRBD2
CDR3: CASCDWRRGVIGELFF
DNA: TGTGCCAGCTGTGACTGGAGGCGGGGGGTGATCGGGGAGCTGTTTTTT

size: .
V: TRBV5-8
J: TRBJ1-2
D: .
CDR3: CASSLVRSFGYTF
DNA: TGTGCCAGCAGCTTGGTCAGGTCTTTTGGCTACACCTTC

size: .
V: TRBV4-1
J: TRBJ2-7
D: .
CDR3: CASSQGQDFAGGYEQYF
DNA: TGCGCCAGCAGCCAAGGACAGGACTTCGCTGGGGGCTACGAGCAGTACTTC

size: .
V: TRBV9
J: TRBJ2-1
D: .
CDR3: CASSPRQAGYNEQFF
DNA: TGTGCCAGCAGCCCAAGACAGGCCGGCTACAATGAGCAGTTCTTC

size: .
V: TRBV5-1
J: TRBJ2-2
D: .
CDR3: CASSLGAGELFF
DNA: TGCGCCAGCAGCTTGGGCGCCGGGGAGCTGTTTTTT

size: .
V: TRBV29-1
J: TRBJ1-5
D: .
CDR3: CSVCDSGKGDSNQPQHF
DNA: TGCAGCGTGTGCGACTCAGGGAAAGGGGATAGCAATCAGCCCCAGCATTTT

size: .
V: TRBV18
J: TRBJ2-5
D: TRBD2
CDR3: CASSPQPPKASGGKTQYF
DNA: TGTGCCAGCTCACCCCAACCGCCAAAGGCTAGCGGGGGGAAGACCCAGTACTTC

size: .
V: TRBV7-8
J: TRBJ1-6
D: TRBD1
CDR3: CASSQIGGGVSYNSPLHF
DNA: TGTGCCAGCAGCCAAATAGGAGGGGGCGTCTCCTATAATTCACCCCTCCACTTT

size: .
V: TRBV19
J: TRBJ2-3
D: .
CDR3: CASSRQRSSTDTQYF
DNA: TGTGCCAGTAGTCGACAGCGTTCTAGCACAGATACGCAGTATTTT

size: .
V: TRBV5-1
J: TRBJ1-2
D: TRBD1
CDR3: CASSLQGVDGYTF
DNA: TGCGCCAGCAGCCTACAGGGGGTTGATGGCTACACCTTC

size: .
V: TRBV19
J: TRBJ2-5
D: .
CDR3: CASSIGVVAGLTETQYF
DNA: TGTGCCAGTAGTATAGGGGTGGTTGCGGGCCTCACGGAGACCCAGTACTTC

size: .
V: TRBV7-9
J: TRBJ1-5
D: TRBD1
CDR3: CASSPGQGAYNQPQHF
DNA: TGTGCCAGCAGCCCGGGACAGGGCGCCTACAATCAGCCCCAGCATTTT

size: .
V: TRBV6-5
J: TRBJ1-5
D: TRBD1
CDR3: CASGTGGIGQPQHF
DNA: TGTGCCAGCGGGACAGGGGGCATCGGGCAGCCCCAGCATTTT

size: .
V: TRBV6-5
J: TRBJ1-3
D: .
CDR3: CASSYSGRSGNTIYF
DNA: TGTGCCAGCAGTTACTCGGGCAGATCTGGAAACACCATATATTTT

size: .
V: TRBV6-4
J: TRBJ1-1
D: TRBD1
CDR3: CASSRDRDTEAFF
DNA: TGTGCCAGCAGTCGGGACAGGGACACTGAAGCTTTCTTT

size: .
V: TRBV19
J: TRBJ2-3
D: TRBD1
CDR3: CASSTETGLAQYF
DNA: TGTGCCAGTAGTACTGAGACAGGGTTGGCGCAGTATTTT

size: .
V: TRBV3-1/TRBV3-2
J: TRBJ1-1
D: .
CDR3: CASSRKTVNTEAFF
DNA: TGTGCCAGCAGCCGCAAGACAGTTAACACTGAAGCTTTCTTT

size: once
V: TRBV5-1
J: TRBJ2-7
D: .
CDR3: CASSAEYEQYF
DNA: TGCGCCAGCAGTGCGGAATACGAGCAGTACTTC

size: .
V: TRBV5-1
J: TRBJ1-1
D: .
CDR3: CASSLSGMLNTEAFF
DNA: TGCGCCAGCAGCTTGTCAGGGATGCTCAACACTGAAGCTTTCTTT

size: once
V: TRBV6-6
J: TRBJ1-1
D: TRBD1
CDR3: CASSQTGETEAFF
DNA: TGTGCCAGCAGTCAAACAGGGGAAACTGAAGCTTTCTTT

size: .
V: TRBV3-1/TRBV3-2
J: TRBJ1-6
D: TRBD1
CDR3: CASSQVGQGSPLHF
DNA: TGTGCCAGCAGCCAGGTCGGACAGGGTTCACCCCTCCACTTT

size: .
V: TRBV6-6
J: TRBJ1-5
D: TRBD1
CDR3: CASSPWTGVPSNQPQHF
DNA: TGTGCCAGCAGTCCATGGACAGGGGTACCTAGCAATCAGCCCCAGCATTTT

size: .
V: TRBV27
J: TRBJ2-1
D: TRBD2
CDR3: CASSVAGPYYNEQFF
DNA: TGTGCCAGCAGCGTAGCGGGCCCCTACTACAATGAGCAGTTCTTC

size: once
V: TRBV5-1
J: TRBJ1-2
D: .
CDR3: CASSLGGRGTSNYGYTF
DNA: TGCGCCAGCAGCTTGGGAGGTCGGGGTACCTCTAACTATGGCTACACCTTC

size: .
V: TRBV18
J: TRBJ1-4
D: .
CDR3: CASSPSRGEGKLFF
DNA: TGTGCCAGCTCACCCTCCCGGGGGGAGGGAAAACTGTTTTTT

size: .
V: TRBV4-2
J: TRBJ2-5
D: .
CDR3: CASSQLIQETQYF
DNA: TGTGCCAGCAGCCAACTAATCCAAGAGACCCAGTACTTC

size: .
V: TRBV7-9
J: TRBJ1-5
D: TRBD1
CDR3: CASSAGGLPNQPQHF
DNA: TGTGCCAGCAGCGCAGGGGGCCTACCGAATCAGCCCCAGCATTTT

size: .
V: TRBV30
J: TRBJ1-3
D: TRBD1
CDR3: CAWTGTAGNTIYF
DNA: TGTGCCTGGACCGGGACAGCGGGAAACACCATATATTTT

size: .
V: TRBV12-3/TRBV12-4
J: TRBJ1-5
D: .
CDR3: CASSPLSNQPQHF
DNA: TGTGCCAGCAGCCCCCTTAGCAATCAGCCCCAGCATTTT

size: .
V: TRBV5-8
J: TRBJ2-5
D: TRBD2
CDR3: CASRPWFFSGGIQETQYF
DNA: TGTGCCAGCAGACCGTGGTTCTTTAGCGGGGGGATACAAGAGACCCAGTACTTC

size: .
V: TRBV6-5
J: TRBJ1-2
D: .
CDR3: CASSYSGREGEGYTF
DNA: TGTGCCAGCAGTTACTCCGGCAGGGAGGGTGAGGGCTACACCTTC

size: .
V: TRBV19
J: TRBJ1-5
D: TRBD1
CDR3: CASRGGQDSMGNQPQHF
DNA: TGTGCCAGTAGGGGGGGACAGGACTCGATGGGCAATCAGCCCCAGCATTTT